Detailed here is one T cell receptor (beta chain). What it binds is not known. The data are from a study of cytomegalovirus exposure and HLA in healthy donors. At the level of the study: Researchers found that roughly 80% of over 350 genotyped donors fell within the Caucasian-associated ancestry cluster. Study results and caveats: What TCR beta sequences reportedly achieved was accurate prediction of HLA-A and HLA-B alleles in most subjects. Near-uniform donor sequencing depth was presumed by presence/absence analyses.

13 Jbeta primers and 60 Vbeta primers were used for the PCR. This table comes from immunoSEQ multiplex PCR, and its TCRdb copy is limited to in-frame clones, with some not included. Of over 150,000 clones listed, over 70% are singletons. The V end lost 6 bases, the J end lost 4 bases, and 26 bases lay between the germline ends. The CDR3 covers 18 residues. From germline, CDR1 is MNHEY and CDR2 SMNVEV (reference sequence). The rearrangement links TRBV27 to TRBJ2-3; D may be TRBD2 (5 bases). Sequencing used PBMCs. The receptor's source is a woman between 45 and 60 years old in good health and CMV-seropositive. CDR3 residues: CASRQPSPGIQIADTQYF. The CDR3 DNA reads TGTGCCAGCAGGCAACCGTCCCCGGGAATCCAAATCGCAGATACGCAGTATTTT.